These 21 T cell receptor beta chains were sequenced from one sample in a study of monozygotic twins with inflammatory bowel disease. TCRdb re-called the 5' RACE reads; every CDR3 protein appears as one record, without DNA. The specimen's table records about 300,000 distinct CDR3 sequences. Sample: blood. The receptors were sampled from a human donor with ulcerative colitis or Crohn's disease, or a healthy co-twin of an affected twin (not recorded which).

This sequence joins TRBV24-1 and TRBJ1-5. The CDR3 has 14 residues. Germline-derived CDR1 and CDR2 are KGHDR and SFDVKD. The CDR3 region is CATSDFNRNQPQHF.

The gene calls are TRBV18 and TRBJ2-1; TCRdb's D call of TRBD1 is untestable without DNA. Germline lookup yields CDR1 KGHSH and CDR2 LQKENI. The CDR3 loop spans 12 amino acids. The CDR3 loop is CASRDPYNEQFF.

This chain uses TRBV20-1 with TRBJ1-1. The germline V gene has CDR1 DFQATT and CDR2 SNEGSKA (reference sequence). This CDR3 has 12 amino acids. The CDR3 protein is CSARLNVRVAFF.

The rearrangement joins TRBV3-1 to TRBJ2-2; TCRdb picks TRBD2, but there is no DNA to check that call. Germline V gives CDR1 LGHDT, CDR2 YNNKEL (reference sequence). The CDR3 covers 17 residues. This chain's CDR3 is CASSQGRWPGPTGELFF. Complete variable domain (other parts from reference TRBV3-1 and TRBJ2-2): DTAVSQTPKYLVTQMGNDKSIKCEQNLGHDTMYWYKQDSKKFLKIMFSYNNKELIINETVPNRFSPKSPDKAHLNLHINSLELGDSAVYFCASSQGRWPGPTGELFFGEGSRLTVL.

The V and J genes are TRBV7-2 and TRBJ2-1; lacking DNA, the TRBD1 call made by TCRdb goes unchecked. The CDR3 spans 13 residues. Germline loops: CDR1 SGHTA, CDR2 FQGNSA. The CDR3: CASSRRQTHEQFF.

V gene TRBV25-1 combines with J gene TRBJ1-5. CDR1 and CDR2 (germline): MGHDK, SYGVNS. The CDR3 runs to 12 residues. CDR3 sequence: CASSELGKPQHF.

This rearrangement joins TRBV6-2 or TRBV6-3 to TRBJ2-1; TCRdb names TRBD2, which stays unverified in the absence of DNA. The CDR3 length is 14 residues. Per the germline V gene, CDR1 is MNHEY and CDR2 is SVGEGT. CDR3 region: CASSLRLAGPEQFF.

The V gene is TRBV27, the J gene TRBJ2-7; without DNA, the TCRdb call of TRBD2 cannot be checked. CDR1 is MNHEY and CDR2 is SMNVEV in the germline V gene (reference sequence). The CDR3 consists of 17 residues. CDR3 protein: CASSARTSGKVNYEQYF.

This chain links TRBV28 with TRBJ2-7; TCRdb gives TRBD1 as the D gene, but with no DNA this cannot be confirmed. The CDR3 is made up of 17 amino acids. The germline CDR1 and CDR2 sequences are MDHEN and SYDVKM. Here the CDR3 reads CASSQGLRGGLSYEQYF. Filled out from reference TRBV28 and TRBJ2-7, the complete variable domain reads DVKVTQSSRYLVKRTGEKVFLECVQDMDHENMFWYRQDPGLGLRLIYFSYDVKMKEKGDIPEGYSVSREKKERFSLILESASTNQTSMYLCASSQGLRGGLSYEQYFGPGTRLTVT.

The chain links TRBV29-1 to TRBJ1-1. The CDR3 sequence is 11 residues long. The germline V gene encodes CDR1 SQVTM and CDR2 ANQGSEA. The CDR3 sequence: CSVLEGPTTFF. Looking up the rest from reference TRBV29-1 and TRBJ1-1 gives the full variable domain: SAVISQKPSRDICQRGTSLTIQCQVDSQVTMMFWYRQQPGQSLTLIATANQGSEATYESGFVIDKFPISRPNLTFSTLTVSNMSPEDSSIYLCSVLEGPTTFFGQGTRLTVV.

The V and J genes are TRBV3-1 and TRBJ1-1; the D call of TRBD1 rests on TCRdb alone, since no DNA is present to check it. Germline-derived CDR1 and CDR2 are LGHDT and YNNKEL (reference sequence). The CDR3 is 12 amino acids. CDR3 sequence: CASSQVQAEAFF.

The chain employs TRBV20-1 and TRBJ1-2. Looked up from germline, CDR1 is DFQATT and CDR2 is SNEGSKA (reference sequence). This CDR3 contains 14 residues. This CDR3 is CSAIQNQMFHGYTF.

This sequence joins TRBV5-1 and TRBJ2-5. This CDR3 contains 13 residues. CDR1 SGHRS and CDR2 YFSETQ come from the germline V gene. CDR3 residues: CASSPNRQETQYF.

The chain combines TRBV5-6 with TRBJ2-5; the D gene TCRdb calls, TRBD1, cannot be checked with no DNA. Per germline, CDR1 SGHDT and CDR2 YYEEEE. The length of the CDR3 is 14 residues. The CDR3 is CASRRTGSEETQYF.

The CDR3 here is CASSKRGESTDTQYF. This sequence joins TRBV6-7 and TRBJ2-3; TCRdb calls TRBD2, which cannot be checked without DNA. TRBV6-7 is an ORF, and what it does is uncertain. CDR3 length: 15 amino acids.

V and J are TRBV12-3 or TRBV12-4 and TRBJ2-1; the TCRdb D gene call, TRBD2, has no DNA to confirm it. CDR3 length: 17 amino acids. This CDR3 reads CASSLYSGGAFYNEQFF.

The V and J genes are TRBV14 and TRBJ2-3. Per germline, CDR1 SGHDN and CDR2 FVKESK. The CDR3 extends over 14 amino acids. The CDR3 sequence is CASSQGGFTDTQYF.

The rearrangement links TRBV12-3 or TRBV12-4 to TRBJ1-4. CDR3 length: 16 residues. The CDR3 spells CASETRETSYNEKLFF.

This chain links TRBV6-5 with TRBJ1-4; TCRdb's assignment of TRBD1 cannot be checked, as there is no DNA. The CDR3 spans 14 residues. Germline lookup yields CDR1 MNHEY and CDR2 SVGAGI. Here the CDR3 reads CASSSPGQDEKLFF.

V gene TRBV7-2 combines with J gene TRBJ1-6; there is no DNA to check the TCRdb D call of TRBD1. Per germline, CDR1 SGHTA and CDR2 FQGNSA. The CDR3 covers 14 residues. CDR3 region: CASSQNPGNSPLHF.

The chain has TRBV4-3 and TRBJ2-5; TCRdb picks TRBD1, but there is no DNA to check that call. This CDR3 spans 13 amino acids. Germline V lookup: CDR1 LGHNA, CDR2 YSLEER. CDR3: CASSQDRAETQYF.